These T cell receptor beta chains were read from a single sample in a study of blood T cell repertoires in COVID-19. Clones were read by immunoSEQ multiplex PCR, and TCRdb kept only the in-frame ones, dropping some. The sample holds under 250,000 clones, around three quarters seen once. The specimen was peripheral blood. The receptors here all came from a woman in her 70s with acute or convalescent COVID-19. Both conserved end residues are part of each CDR3. The order of the fields is D gene, J gene, clone size, V gene, CDR3 protein, CDR3 DNA. D genes are given only for firm matches. Some rows have no size entry. The others give once, few or many, or a class for an expanded clone.

TRBD2,TRBJ2-3,NA,TRBV6-1,CASSDQAGVGDTQYF,TGTGCCAGCAGTGACCAAGCGGGGGTTGGAGATACGCAGTATTTT
NA,TRBJ1-4,few,TRBV2,CASRDRPNEKLFF,TGTGCCAGCAGGGACAGACCTAATGAAAAACTGTTTTTT
NA,TRBJ2-3,few,TRBV7-9,CASSSRSYEGTDTQYF,TGTGCCAGCAGCTCTCGGAGTTATGAGGGCACAGATACGCAGTATTTT
TRBD1,TRBJ1-6,NA,TRBV5-1,CASSSGTAASNSPLHF,TGCGCCAGCAGCTCCGGGACAGCAGCCTCAAATTCACCCCTCCACTTT
NA,TRBJ2-5,NA,TRBV5-1,CASSGSSIGIETQYF,TGCGCCAGCAGCGGGAGCAGCATTGGTATAGAGACCCAGTACTTC
NA,TRBJ2-1,NA,TRBV24-1,CATSDLRNEQFF,TGTGCCACCAGTGATTTGCGTAATGAGCAGTTCTTC
NA,TRBJ1-2,once,TRBV5-1,CASSSQEDGYTF,TGCGCCAGCAGCTCGCAGGAGGATGGCTACACCTTC
TRBD2,TRBJ2-3,NA,TRBV6-5,CASRIAGADTQYF,TGTGCCAGCAGAATAGCGGGGGCAGATACGCAGTATTTT
NA,TRBJ1-6,NA,TRBV5-1,CASSLDSGHYNSPLHF,TGCGCCAGCAGCTTGGATTCGGGACATTATAATTCACCCCTCCACTTT
TRBD2,TRBJ2-1,NA,TRBV13,CASSLDRSGGAANEQFF,TGTGCCAGCAGCTTAGATCGATCCGGGGGGGCCGCCAATGAGCAGTTCTTC